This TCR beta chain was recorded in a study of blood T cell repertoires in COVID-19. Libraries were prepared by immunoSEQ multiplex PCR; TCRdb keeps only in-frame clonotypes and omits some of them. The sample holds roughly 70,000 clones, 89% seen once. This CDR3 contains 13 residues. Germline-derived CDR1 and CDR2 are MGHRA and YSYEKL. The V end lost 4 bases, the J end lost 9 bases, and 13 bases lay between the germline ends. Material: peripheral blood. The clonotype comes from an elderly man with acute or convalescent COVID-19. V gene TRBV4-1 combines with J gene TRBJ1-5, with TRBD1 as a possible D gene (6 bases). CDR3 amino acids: CASSRNREWPQHF. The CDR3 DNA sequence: TGCGCCAGCAGCCGGAACAGGGAGTGGCCCCAGCATTTT.